The rows below give T cell receptor beta chains drawn from one sample of a study of blood T cells in healthy people across ages. TCRdb processed the 5' RACE reads anew with MiXCR; each CDR3 protein has one entry. The sample contains around 790,000 distinct CDR3 sequences, under 55% of which appear only once. Sequencing used blood. These receptors were collected from a man between 60 and 70 years old in good health. Each CDR3 is given with its conserved first and last residue. The D gene is left open where the match is weak. Some rows have no size entry. The others give once, few or many, or a class for an expanded clone.

TRBV6-2/TRBV6-3	NA	few	TRBJ2-4	CASTWFSAKNIQYF	TGTGCCAGCACGTGGTTTTCGGCCAAAAACATTCAGTACTTC
TRBV5-6	NA	few	TRBJ2-3	CASSLTRRGTQYF	TGTGCCAGCAGCTTAACACGGAGGGGTACGCAGTATTTT
TRBV27	NA	NA	TRBJ1-2	CASRLTGSGGYTF	TGTGCCAGCAGACTTACAGGGTCCGGTGGCTACACCTTC
TRBV10-3	NA	NA	TRBJ2-3	CAISPRESTDTQYF	TGTGCCATCAGCCCTCGCGAAAGCACAGATACGCAGTATTTT
TRBV5-6	NA	NA	TRBJ2-5	CASSFDWLKETQYF	TGTGCCAGCAGCTTTGACTGGTTAAAAGAGACCCAGTACTTC
TRBV6-5	NA	few	TRBJ1-2	CASSFGGGYGYTF	TGTGCCAGCAGTTTTGGGGGAGGCTATGGCTACACCTTC
TRBV9	NA	many	TRBJ2-5	CASSVSLQETQYF	TGTGCCAGCAGCGTAAGTCTACAAGAGACCCAGTACTTC
TRBV6-6	NA	NA	TRBJ2-7	CASSYSRGTSEQYF	TGTGCCAGCAGTTACTCACGTGGAACCTCCGAGCAGTACTTC
TRBV5-4	TRBD2	NA	TRBJ2-5	CASRPKLAGQETQYF	TGTGCCAGCAGACCCAAACTAGCGGGGCAAGAGACCCAGTACTTC
TRBV2	TRBD1	few	TRBJ1-5	CASHNRGPNQPQHF	TGTGCCAGCCATAACAGGGGTCCTAATCAGCCCCAGCATTTT
TRBV20-1	NA	NA	TRBJ1-1	CSASSGGGEAFF	TGCAGTGCTAGTTCCGGGGGGGGTGAAGCTTTCTTT
TRBV5-1	TRBD1	NA	TRBJ1-1	CASRPGQGATNTEAFF	TGCGCCAGCAGACCTGGACAGGGGGCGACGAACACTGAAGCTTTCTTT
TRBV5-5	TRBD1	NA	TRBJ1-6	CASSLGDRSWKNSYNSPLHF	TGTGCCAGCAGCTTGGGGGACAGGTCGTGGAAGAACTCCTATAATTCACCCCTCCACTTT
TRBV7-9	NA	NA	TRBJ2-4	CASSSRGNVKNIQYF	TGTGCCAGCAGCTCGAGGGGGAACGTCAAAAACATTCAGTACTTC
TRBV13	NA	NA	TRBJ2-3	CASSYERADTQYF	TGTGCCAGCAGCTATGAACGGGCCGATACGCAGTATTTT
TRBV5-1	NA	NA	TRBJ2-3	CASSLFLGATDTQYF	TGCGCCAGCAGCTTGTTCTTGGGGGCCACAGATACGCAGTATTTT
TRBV6-2/TRBV6-3	NA	few	TRBJ1-2	CASTKTGIYGYTF	TGTGCCAGCACCAAGACAGGCATCTATGGCTACACCTTC
TRBV6-5	NA	few	TRBJ2-7	CASTGTFSYEQYF	TGTGCCAGCACCGGGACCTTCTCCTACGAGCAGTACTTC
TRBV7-9	TRBD2	NA	TRBJ2-1	CASSRGLAGGPDEQFF	TGTGCCAGCAGCCGAGGACTAGCGGGGGGGCCGGATGAGCAGTTCTTC
TRBV12-3/TRBV12-4	TRBD1	NA	TRBJ1-5	CASSLFSGGTYSNQPQHF	TGTGCCAGCAGTTTATTTTCAGGGGGTACCTATAGCAATCAGCCCCAGCATTTT
TRBV20-1	TRBD2	NA	TRBJ2-3	CSATAGTSGGTSNTDTQYF	TGCAGTGCAACAGCCGGGACTAGCGGGGGGACCTCTAATACAGATACGCAGTATTTT
TRBV28	NA	few	TRBJ1-6	CASSSTGENSPLHF	TGTGCCAGCAGTTCGACAGGAGAAAATTCACCCCTCCACTTT
TRBV20-1	NA	NA	TRBJ2-7	CSAKNGEEQYF	TGCAGTGCTAAGAACGGGGAAGAGCAGTACTTC